Included here is one TCR beta chain sequence, with context. The target antigen is unknown. This sample was taken from a study of naive and memory T cell subsets. Study outcomes and limitations: TCR counts from RNA may reflect activation-linked expression changes. Gini index rose across naive, CM, EM and EMRA in CD4 and CD8.

Cells stained for CD3, CD4, CD8, CD45RA and CD27 were sorted into four subsets. Both TRBC1 and TRBC2 were covered by a beta constant-region primer of two equimolar oligonucleotides. Four rounds of PCR amplified the ligated cDNA using nested alpha and beta constant-region primers plus SP2. The cDNA 3' end received a ligated single-stranded oligonucleotide carrying the SP2 primer and a 12-nucleotide UMI. TCRdb re-derived calls from the UMI-ligation and nested PCR reads in MiXCR, one entry per CDR3 protein. Altogether roughly 80,000 distinct CDR3 sequences are present, about 8.2% being singletons, with the ten largest covering 1.2%. Germline V CDR1 and CDR2: MDHEN, SYDVKM. The V end was cut by 1 base, the J end by 1 base, with 10 bases between. The CDR3 runs 15 residues.

Sequenced: naive CD8+ T cells from blood. This receptor was taken from a human donor in good health. The rearrangement links TRBV28 to TRBJ1-1; tentatively, D is TRBD1 (5 bases). The CDR3 coding sequence is TGTGCCAGCAGTTTATTACAGGAAACGAACACTGAAGCTTTCTTT. Its protein product is CASSLLQETNTEAFF. Full variable domain (rest looked up from reference TRBV28 and TRBJ1-1): DVKVTQSSRYLVKRTGEKVFLECVQDMDHENMFWYRQDPGLGLRLIYFSYDVKMKEKGDIPEGYSVSREKKERFSLILESASTNQTSMYLCASSLLQETNTEAFFGQGTRLTVV.